This entry concerns a single TCR beta chain. Its target is not known. The sample is drawn from a study of Ad26.COV2.S vaccination and SARS-CoV-2 variants. The wider study: Ad26.COV2.S arm of COV1001 included the donor.

Germline-derived CDR1 and CDR2 are SGHAT and FQNNGV. This CDR3 has 17 amino acids. The ends were cut back, 4 bases at V and 0 bases at J, with 18 bases in the middle. Assay: immunoSEQ multiplex PCR; the TCRdb copy retains only in-frame clones and omits some. The profile covers hundreds of thousands of clones, with about 89% appearing a single time and around 5% taken by the ten largest. Study-wide findings and caveats: Whether participants received vaccine or placebo, their non-spike TCR breadth was similar.

Specified treatment: around 19 received Ad26.COV2.S at low or high dose, single or two shots; roughly five received placebo; per-sample allocation not given. Sampling happened 63 days after the first vaccine or placebo injection. The rearrangement joins TRBV11-2 to TRBJ1-2, with D perhaps TRBD1 (5 bases). Material: peripheral blood, obtained in a trial of Ad26.COV2.S vaccine versus placebo. The sequence came from a person between 18 and 65 years old who received the Ad26.COV2.S COVID-19 vaccine or a placebo. CDR3 DNA sequence: TGTGCCAGCAGCTCTCAAATTAAGACAGTAGCTAACTATGGCTACACCTTC. This codes for CASSSQIKTVANYGYTF.